This T cell receptor (beta chain) came from a study of early T cells in non-severe SARS-CoV-2 infection. About the study: Unsorted whole blood bulk RNA was sequenced, with unpaired chains. General study findings and limits: In VDJdb matching, anti-spike CD8 responses were favored while private and CD4 specificities went missing.

The CDR3 runs 12 residues. Germline CDR1 is KGHDR and CDR2 is SFDVKD. Trimming left V 7 bases short and J 5 bases short, with 10 bases between. This clonotype has ten or more counts. What it binds is not known. Attachment of unique molecular identifiers to individual cDNA molecules was performed. TCRdb called the 5' RACE reads again in MiXCR, with one record for every CDR3 protein. The top ten hold 20% to 30% of the sample, which has roughly 41,000 distinct CDR3 sequences, roughly 6.2% seen once. This clonotype was sampled from an adult who was a healthcare worker with PCR-confirmed SARS-CoV-2 infection or an uninfected control (not recorded which). V gene TRBV24-1 combines with J gene TRBJ2-5; no definite D call. The sample taken for sequencing was whole blood. The CDR3 nucleotides are TGTGCCACCAGCGATCAGGCCGAGACCCAGTACTTC. This gives the protein CATSDQAETQYF.